This T cell receptor (beta chain) is drawn from a study of neurological immune-mediated disorders. Points from the study as a whole: Healthy controls had more TCR clonal expansion than multiple sclerosis, which showed the least, whereas HTLV-1-associated myelopathy showed the most. The study phylogenetically grouped the repertoires of 18 of 34 multiple sclerosis patients into one related-CDR3 cluster, a possible signature.

The cDNA was generated through 5'RACE incorporating 10-nucleotide random UMIs. TCRdb re-analysed the 5' RACE reads in MiXCR, keeping a single row per CDR3 protein. The sample yields about 60,000 distinct CDR3 sequences, approximately 4.1% seen once. The sample holds a few counts of this clonotype. Antigen: not known. This may arise from a read error, as a much more abundant clone is one base away. The sample taken for sequencing was PBMCs. This receptor was identified in a man aged 45-65 years with multiple sclerosis.

The CDR3 sequence: CSARVTGTDTQYF. The DNA for the CDR3 is TGCAGTGCTAGAGTTACGGGCACAGATACGCAGTATTTT. The chain couples TRBV20-1 to TRBJ2-3; the D is unclear. The CDR3 runs 13 residues. Germline V gene sequence: CDR1 DFQATT, CDR2 SNEGSKA (reference sequence). V was cut by 1 base and J by 1 base, with 6 bases left in between.